This T cell receptor (beta chain) was retrieved from a study of T cell repertoires in cytomegalovirus infection. Overall study context: Matching HLA type, along with CMV infection, was indicated by public TCR beta signatures.

This clonotype was observed a few times. Trimming took 10 bases from V and 1 from J; bases not matched to a gene: 11. The CDR3 runs 16 residues. Per the germline V gene, CDR1 is LNHDA and CDR2 is SQIVND (reference sequence). TCRdb ran MiXCR on the reads and lists one entry per CDR3 protein. This sample has 200,000 to 300,000 distinct CDR3 sequences, with 9.1% found just once. The chain couples TRBV19 to TRBJ2-3; TRBD2 matches 10 bases. Sequencing input: PBMCs. The receptor was derived from a human donor in good health (CMV status not recorded). Some clones in this sample may be carry-over from other donors' samples. In nucleotides, the CDR3 is TGTGCCACCAAAAGCGGGGGGGCATCCCGCACAGATACGCAGTATTTT. Its protein product is CATKSGGASRTDTQYF.